This entry lists 6 T cell receptor beta chains sequenced from one sample in a study of shared clonotypes between healthy human individuals. Clones were sequenced by immunoSEQ multiplex PCR, and TCRdb holds only the in-frame ones, with some missing. The sample contains 1.6 million or so clones, 97% to 99% of which appear only once. Sequencing was done on a sample of naive CD4+ T cells sorted from blood. The subset denotes: CD45RA+ positively selected. The receptors originated from a man aged 30 to 39 in good health.

The V and J genes are TRBV5-4 and TRBJ1-1; 9 bases line up with TRBD1. CDR1 SGHNT and CDR2 YYREEE come from the germline V gene (reference sequence). V lost 4 bases and J lost 4; bases outside the gene matches: 8. There are 15 residues in the CDR3. CDR3 protein: CASSVAQGQGTEAFF. The DNA of the CDR3 is TGTGCCAGCAGCGTAGCACAGGGACAGGGCACTGAAGCTTTCTTT.

The rearrangement joins TRBV7-3 to TRBJ2-2, with D possibly TRBD2 on 5 matching bases. This CDR3 has 13 amino acids. The germline CDR1 and CDR2 sequences are SGHTA and FQGTGA. Deletions cut 2 bases from V and 6 bases from J, with 7 bases between. For the CDR3, the DNA is TGTGCCAGCAGCTTAGCTAGCTCCGGGGAGCTGTTTTTT. Amino acid sequence: CASSLASSGELFF.

CDR3 in amino acids: CASSEGRGAYEQYF. CDR3 sequence (DNA): TGCGCCAGCAGTGAAGGCAGAGGGGCCTACGAGCAGTACTTC. The chain employs TRBV10-2 and TRBJ2-7, with D possibly called TRBD1 or TRBD2 (5 bases each). Trimming cost V 3 bases and J 2 bases, with 11 bases left between them. Per the germline V gene, CDR1 is WSHSY and CDR2 is SAAADI. This CDR3 contains 14 residues.

The chain uses TRBV18 and TRBJ2-2; D call uncertain. Germline V gene data show CDR1 as KGHSH and CDR2 as LQKENI. V shed 6 bases and J shed 2 bases, with 13 bases lying between them. CDR3 length: 15 residues. The CDR3 protein is CASSQKPANTGELFF. The CDR3 coding sequence is TGTGCCAGCTCGCAGAAGCCGGCAAACACCGGGGAGCTGTTTTTT.

This clone appeared a single time. The chain joins TRBV7-8 to TRBJ1-1, with D possibly being TRBD1 (5 bases). The germline V gene encodes CDR1 SGHVS and CDR2 FQNEAQ. This CDR3 has 18 amino acids. V lost 1 base to trimming and J lost 0 bases, with 18 bases between them. CDR3 bases: TGTGCCAGCAGCTTAGATTCTACCCAGGGCCGCTTGAACACTGAAGCTTTCTTT. Translating it yields CASSLDSTQGRLNTEAFF.

A remark on this clone: This sample includes further DNA sequences coding for the same CDR3. J is TRBJ2-7 and V is TRBV18, with D uncertain. This CDR3 region has 12 residues. Trimming took 2 bases from V and 3 from J, leaving 5 bases between them. Germline V gene data show CDR1 as KGHSH and CDR2 as LQKENI. The CDR3 coding sequence is TGTGCCAGCTCACCAGAAAGCTACGAGCAGTACTTC. Its translation: CASSPESYEQYF.